The next 25 T cell receptor beta chains were all read from a single sample in a study of regulatory T cells in long-lasting Graves disease. As to time point: newly diagnosed GD, antithyroid drugs for less than 3 months. PBMCs were the source of the RNA used for TCR sequencing. Relying on iRepertoire HTBI primers and Arm-PCR of CDR3 regions, the team built TCR beta libraries. One entry per CDR3 protein results from TCRdb running MiXCR on the multiplex PCR reads. The repertoire holds about 540,000 distinct CDR3 sequences, about 14% seen once, with roughly a tenth in the top ten. This same sample was also part of a study on T cells in Graves' hyperthyroidism and ophthalmopathy.

The sample here was peripheral blood mononuclear cells (PBMCs), taken at new diagnosis, from a patient treated with antithyroid drugs. The origin of the receptors is a man under 40 with Graves disease.

This clonotype was recorded at least ten times. V usage is TRBV27 and J usage is TRBJ2-7; TRBD1 matches 8 bases. There are 16 residues in the CDR3. CDR1 and CDR2 (germline): MNHEY, SMNVEV (reference sequence). The J segment lost 1 base and the V segment lost 8 bases, leaving 13 bases of the junction unmatched. The CDR3 sequence is CASCSQGAGKSYEQYF. The CDR3 coding sequence is TGTGCCAGCTGTTCCCAGGGGGCAGGGAAATCCTACGAGCAGTACTTC.

In this sample, this clonotype turned up many times. The rearrangement uses TRBV6-2 or TRBV6-3 and TRBJ2-2, with a weak D call TRBD1 (5 bases). This CDR3 region has 14 residues. The V end lost 8 bases, the J end lost 0 bases, and 10 bases lay between the germline ends. Germline CDR1 MNHEY, CDR2 SVGEGT. The chain's CDR3 is CASLTEANTGELFF. CDR3 DNA: TGTGCCAGCCTGACAGAAGCGAACACCGGGGAGCTGTTTTTT.

The table lists this clonotype with many counts. The CDR3 sequence: CASRGSRGGAYEQYF. Written as DNA, the CDR3 is TGTGCCAGCAGGGGTTCTAGGGGGGGGGCCTACGAGCAGTACTTC. The chain joins TRBV28 to TRBJ2-7; tentative D call: TRBD2 (7 bases). The CDR3 consists of 15 residues. Trimming removed 6 bases from V and 2 bases from J, with 17 bases in between. Germline-derived CDR1 and CDR2 are MDHEN and SYDVKM.

This clonotype has a count of ten or more. One end of the junction fails to match germline, which may point to a read error. The CDR3 protein is CASTHGSGNEQFF. The CDR3 DNA sequence: TGCGCCAGCACCCACGGGAGCGGGAATGAGCAGTTCTTC. The V gene is TRBV2, the J gene TRBJ2-1; D is possibly TRBD2 (6 bases). Germline values: CDR1 SNHLY, CDR2 FYNNEI. The CDR3 has 13 residues.

A note on this clonotype: Just one base apart from a much larger clone, this may be a read error. The conserved closing phenylalanine or tryptophan is absent in this CDR3, likely reflecting a read error. The rearrangement joins TRBV11-2 to TRBJ2-1; the match to TRBD2 covers 8 bases. CDR1 and CDR2 from the germline V gene are SGHAT and FQNNGV. With 5 bases clipped from V and 3 bases from J, the junction kept 15 bases outside the gene matches. There are 18 residues in the CDR3. The CDR3 sequence is CASSTPRGGAGVYNEQFS. CDR3 coding DNA: TGTGCCAGCAGCACGCCTCGTGGAGGAGCGGGAGTCTACAATGAGCAGTTCTCC.

This clonotype was found a few times. The J gene is TRBJ2-5, the V gene TRBV5-4; the D gene is possibly TRBD2 (7 bases). Germline V lookup: CDR1 SGHNT, CDR2 YYREEE (reference sequence). Trimming pared 7 bases from V and 5 bases from J, leaving 21 bases between. CDR3 size: 15 residues. CDR3 sequence (DNA): TGTGCCAGCCGCCGGAGGGGGGGCATGTACGAGACCCAGTACTTC. It is translated as CASRRRGGMYETQYF.

The table lists this clonotype with a few counts. The V gene is TRBV20-1, the J gene TRBJ2-3; D is tentatively TRBD1 or TRBD2 (6 bases each). Deletions cut 0 bases from V and 9 bases from J, with 13 bases between. Germline values: CDR1 DFQATT, CDR2 SNEGSKA (reference sequence). There are 13 residues in the CDR3. The CDR3: CSARDGGGRTQYF. The DNA of the CDR3 is TGCAGTGCTAGAGATGGAGGGGGGCGAACGCAGTATTTT.

This clonotype has at least ten counts. The chain carries TRBV5-1 and TRBJ2-3, with 8 bases lining up with TRBD2. The CDR3 is 17 residues long. Germline V gives CDR1 SGHRS, CDR2 YFSETQ. The trim removed 2 bases at V and 3 bases at J, leaving 11 bases unmatched. The CDR3, as DNA: TGCGCCAGCAGCTTTGGCAGGGGAGCGGGAGCGACAGATACGCAGTATTTT. Protein: CASSFGRGAGATDTQYF. Together with reference TRBV5-1 and TRBJ2-3, the CDR3 gives the full variable domain: KAGVTQTPRYLIKTRGQQVTLSCSPISGHRSVSWYQQTPGQGLQFLFEYFSETQRNKGNFPGRFSGRQFSNSRSEMNVSTLELGDSALYLCASSFGRGAGATDTQYFGPGTRLTVL.

This clonotype was detected ten times or more. The chain joins TRBV12-3 or TRBV12-4 to TRBJ2-7; D gene ambiguous. The CDR3 consists of 12 residues. The V end was cut by 6 bases, the J end by 4 bases, with 10 bases between. The DNA of the CDR3 is TGTGCCAGCAGCATTACTTCGTACGAGCAGTACTTC. Protein sequence: CASSITSYEQYF.

The CDR3 spells CAISEGTGQPQHF. Here the CDR3 DNA reads TGTGCCATCAGTGAGGGGACAGGACAGCCCCAGCATTTT. This chain links TRBV10-3 with TRBJ1-5, with 8 bases that match TRBD1. With 2 bases clipped from V and 7 bases from J, the junction kept 1 base outside the gene matches. The germline CDR1 and CDR2 sequences are ENHRY and SYGVKD. The CDR3 loop spans 13 amino acids.

Comments on this clonotype: This likely traces to a read error, being one base from a far larger clone. The rearrangement uses TRBV7-2 and TRBJ2-7; D possibly uses TRBD1 or TRBD2 (5 bases each). The V end lost 1 base, the J end lost 7 bases, and 14 bases lay between the germline ends. In germline, CDR1 is SGHTA, CDR2 FQGNSA. The CDR3 has 14 residues. The CDR3: CASSLEGTYNEQYF. The CDR3 coding sequence is TGTGCCAGCAGCTTAGAGGGGACCTACAATGAGCAGTACTTC.

This clonotype has at least ten counts. The chain employs TRBV27 and TRBJ2-1; 12 bases match TRBD2. The junction had 5 bases not matched to a gene; V was cut back by 7 bases and J by 7 bases. There are 14 residues in the CDR3. The germline V gene encodes CDR1 MNHEY and CDR2 SMNVEV (reference sequence). In DNA form, the CDR3 reads TGTGCCAGCACTTTGGGACTAGCGGGTAATGAGCAGTTCTTC. Amino acids: CASTLGLAGNEQFF.

The J gene is TRBJ1-1, the V gene TRBV28; 8 positions match TRBD1. The trim removed 2 bases at V and 5 bases at J, leaving 13 bases unmatched. The germline V gene encodes CDR1 MDHEN and CDR2 SYDVKM. This CDR3 spans 17 amino acids. The CDR3 nucleotides are TGTGCCAGCAGTTTAAGGACAGGGCTGGGGGATAGTACTGAAGCTTTCTTT. It codes for CASSLRTGLGDSTEAFF.

This clonotype was seen more than once but under ten times. V is TRBV7-2 and J is TRBJ2-1; TRBD1 agrees at 7 bases. The J segment lost 7 bases and the V segment lost 5 bases, leaving 11 bases of the junction unmatched. The germline CDR1 and CDR2 sequences are SGHTA and FQGNSA. This CDR3 contains 15 residues. CDR3 coding DNA: TGTGCCAGCAGCCTAGAGGACAGGCGAGGAAATGAGCAGTTCTTC. Its protein product is CASSLEDRRGNEQFF.

In this sample, this clonotype turned up many times. This sequence joins TRBV15 and TRBJ2-5; D ambiguous. Trimming removed 6 bases from V and 5 bases from J, with 13 bases in between. There are 13 residues in the CDR3. The V gene's germline CDR1 is LNHNV and CDR2 YYDKDF (reference sequence). The chain's CDR3 is CATSVPLGETQYF. In DNA, the CDR3 is TGTGCCACCAGTGTTCCCTTGGGGGAGACCCAGTACTTC.

In its sample, this clonotype was seen many times. The chain recombines TRBV29-1 with TRBJ2-7; TRBD2 aligns across 11 bases. Looked up from germline, CDR1 is SQVTM and CDR2 is ANQGSEA. CDR3 length: 13 residues. Losses at the gene ends were 6 bases for V and 6 bases for J; bases not matched to a gene: 7. The CDR3 DNA reads as TGCAGCGTACCTCTAGCGGGAGGTTTCGAGCAGTACTTC. Its translation is CSVPLAGGFEQYF.

At least ten counts were recorded for this clonotype. The rearrangement links TRBV11-3 to TRBJ2-2; unclear D gene. CDR1 and CDR2 from the germline V gene are SGHNT and YENEEA. V lost 3 bases, J lost 5 bases, and 10 bases lay in between. CDR3 length equals 14 residues. The DNA of the CDR3 is TGTGCCAGCAGCTTCACCCTGGGGACCGGGGAGCTGTTTTTT. This codes for CASSFTLGTGELFF.

Ten or more counts support this clonotype. The rearrangement uses TRBV20-1 and TRBJ2-1; 9 positions match TRBD2. The V segment lost 0 bases and the J segment 8 bases; nucleotides outside the gene matches: 17. Germline V CDR1 and CDR2: DFQATT, SNEGSKA (reference sequence). This CDR3 is built from 18 residues. CDR3 loop: CSARDVGSGSFGVDEQFF. CDR3 in DNA: TGCAGTGCTAGAGATGTCGGTAGCGGGAGTTTCGGGGTCGATGAGCAGTTCTTC.

The chain recombines TRBV18 with TRBJ1-1; the D is unclear. The CDR3 loop spans 14 amino acids. Germline V gives CDR1 KGHSH, CDR2 LQKENI. The germline V and J ends were trimmed by 5 bases and 1 base, with 11 bases remaining between them. CDR3 coding DNA: TGTGCCAGCTCAGATTTGCGGACGAACACTGAAGCTTTCTTT. As protein: CASSDLRTNTEAFF.

This clonotype was counted only a few times. Written as DNA, the CDR3 is TGTGCCAGTAGTGCTGACGGAGTCTACGAGCAGTACTTC. It translates to CASSADGVYEQYF. The chain is built from TRBV19 and TRBJ2-7; the D is unclear. The CDR3 runs to 13 residues. Between the trimmed V and J ends, which lost 5 bases and 3 bases, there was a span of 11 bases. Germline CDR1 LNHDA, CDR2 SQIVND (reference sequence).

This clonotype was recorded many times. The chain recombines TRBV20-1 with TRBJ1-2, with 11 nucleotides matching TRBD1. Germline V gene sequence: CDR1 DFQATT, CDR2 SNEGSKA (reference sequence). CDR3 length equals 15 residues. After removal of 1 base from V and 8 bases from J, the junction contained 9 bases not matched to a gene. The CDR3 DNA reads as TGCAGTGCTAGAGTCGCCGGGACAGGGGGAAAGGGCTACACCTTC. The encoded protein is CSARVAGTGGKGYTF.

This clonotype was recorded many times. The genes are TRBV24-1 and TRBJ2-1, with 8 bases aligning to TRBD1. Trimming removed 9 bases from V and 10 bases from J; junction bases left unmatched: 13. Germline values: CDR1 KGHDR, CDR2 SFDVKD. The CDR3 length is 14 residues. The CDR3 reads CATSPETGAREQFF. CDR3 coding DNA: TGTGCCACCTCGCCAGAGACAGGGGCTCGGGAGCAGTTCTTC.

This clonotype occurred many times. J is TRBJ2-5 and V is TRBV11-3, with D possibly TRBD2 on 5 matching bases. This CDR3 comprises 20 residues. Trimming took 2 bases from V and 3 from J, leaving 28 bases between them. From germline, CDR1 is SGHNT and CDR2 YENEEA. Here the CDR3 reads CASSLSGWGRPAEAEETQYF. The CDR3 DNA reads TGTGCCAGCAGCTTATCCGGGTGGGGAAGGCCGGCGGAGGCCGAAGAGACCCAGTACTTC.

The chain employs TRBV7-2 and TRBJ1-6; D gene uncertain. V lost 4 bases and J 15 bases, leaving 25 bases between the germline ends. Germline CDR1 and CDR2: SGHTA and FQGNSA. The CDR3 is 16 amino acids. The CDR3 coding sequence is TGTGCCAGCAGCTCCACTGCCGGGCCTCAAATCACAGTCCTCCACTTT. Translated, it gives CASSSTAGPQITVLHF.

This clonotype was detected only a few times. The gene calls are TRBV20-1 and TRBJ2-3, with D unclear. Between the trimmed V and J ends, which lost 2 bases and 9 bases, there was a span of 12 bases. The CDR3 is 12 amino acids. Per the germline V gene, CDR1 is DFQATT and CDR2 is SNEGSKA (reference sequence). CDR3 DNA sequence: TGCAGTGCTAGACCGTTGAAGGGCACGCAGTATTTT. Translating gives CSARPLKGTQYF.